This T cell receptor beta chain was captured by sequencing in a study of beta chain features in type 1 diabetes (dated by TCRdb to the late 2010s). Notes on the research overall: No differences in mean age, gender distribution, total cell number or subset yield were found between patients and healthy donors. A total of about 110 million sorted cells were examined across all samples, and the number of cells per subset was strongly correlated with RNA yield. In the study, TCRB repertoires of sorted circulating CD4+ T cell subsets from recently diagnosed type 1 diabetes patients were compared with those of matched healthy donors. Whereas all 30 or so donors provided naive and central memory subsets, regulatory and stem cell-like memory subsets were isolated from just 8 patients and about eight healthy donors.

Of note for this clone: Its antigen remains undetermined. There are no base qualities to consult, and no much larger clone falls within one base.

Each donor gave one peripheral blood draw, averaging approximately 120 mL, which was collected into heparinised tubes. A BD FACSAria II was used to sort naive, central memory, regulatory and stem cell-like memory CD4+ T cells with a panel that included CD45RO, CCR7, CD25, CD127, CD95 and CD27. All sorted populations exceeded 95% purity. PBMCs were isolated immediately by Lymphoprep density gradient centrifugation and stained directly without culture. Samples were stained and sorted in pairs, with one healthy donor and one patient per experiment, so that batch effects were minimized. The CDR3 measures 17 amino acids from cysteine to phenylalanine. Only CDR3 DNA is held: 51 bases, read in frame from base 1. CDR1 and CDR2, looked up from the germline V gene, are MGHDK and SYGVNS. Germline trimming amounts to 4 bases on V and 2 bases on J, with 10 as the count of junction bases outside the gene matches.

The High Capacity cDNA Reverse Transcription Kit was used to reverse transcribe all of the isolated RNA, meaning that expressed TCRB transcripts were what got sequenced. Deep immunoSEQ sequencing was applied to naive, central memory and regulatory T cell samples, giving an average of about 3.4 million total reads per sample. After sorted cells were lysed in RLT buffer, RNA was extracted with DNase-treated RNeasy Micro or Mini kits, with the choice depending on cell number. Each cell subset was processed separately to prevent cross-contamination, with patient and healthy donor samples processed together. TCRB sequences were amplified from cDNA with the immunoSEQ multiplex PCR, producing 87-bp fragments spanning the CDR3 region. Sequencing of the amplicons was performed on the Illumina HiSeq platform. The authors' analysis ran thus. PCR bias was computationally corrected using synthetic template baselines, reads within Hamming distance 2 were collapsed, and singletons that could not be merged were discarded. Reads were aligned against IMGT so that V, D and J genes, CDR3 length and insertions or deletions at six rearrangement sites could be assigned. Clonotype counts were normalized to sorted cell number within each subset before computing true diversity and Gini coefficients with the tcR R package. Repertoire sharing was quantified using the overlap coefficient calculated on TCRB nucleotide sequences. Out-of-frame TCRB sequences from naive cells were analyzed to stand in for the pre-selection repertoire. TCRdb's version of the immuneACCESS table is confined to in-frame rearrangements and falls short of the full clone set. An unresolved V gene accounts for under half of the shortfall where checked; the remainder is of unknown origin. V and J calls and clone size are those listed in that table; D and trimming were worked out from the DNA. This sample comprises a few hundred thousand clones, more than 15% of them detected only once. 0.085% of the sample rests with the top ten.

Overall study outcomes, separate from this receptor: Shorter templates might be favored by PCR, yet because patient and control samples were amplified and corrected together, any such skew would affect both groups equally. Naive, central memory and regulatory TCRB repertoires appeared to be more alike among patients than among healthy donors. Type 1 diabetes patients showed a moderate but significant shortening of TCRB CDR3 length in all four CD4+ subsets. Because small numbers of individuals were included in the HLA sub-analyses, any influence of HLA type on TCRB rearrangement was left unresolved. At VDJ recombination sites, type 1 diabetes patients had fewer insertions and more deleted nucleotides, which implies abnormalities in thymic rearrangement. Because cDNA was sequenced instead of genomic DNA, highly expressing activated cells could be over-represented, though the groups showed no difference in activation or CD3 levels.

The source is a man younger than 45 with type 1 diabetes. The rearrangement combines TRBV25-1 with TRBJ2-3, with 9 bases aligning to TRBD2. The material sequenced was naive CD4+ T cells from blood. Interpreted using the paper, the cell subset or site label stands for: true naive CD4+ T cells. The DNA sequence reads TGTGCCAGCAGTGGAACCTCAGCGGGAGGCCCCACAGATACGCAGTATTTT. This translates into CASSGTSAGGPTDTQYF. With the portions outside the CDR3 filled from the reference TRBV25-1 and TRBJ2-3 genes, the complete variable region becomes EADIYQTPRYLVIGTGKKITLECSQTMGHDKMYWYQQDPGMELHLIHYSYGVNSTEKGDLSSESTVSRIRTEHFPLTLESARPSHTSQYLCASSGTSAGGPTDTQYFGPGTRLTVL.